This TCR beta chain was captured by sequencing in a study of blood T cell repertoires in COVID-19. Study overall: In each case, the material was cDNA or gDNA derived from T cells, B-cell-depleted T cells, or PBMCs.

Produced via immunoSEQ multiplex PCR; TCRdb's table is partial and in-frame only. The sample shows 200,000 to 250,000 clones, roughly 80% of them seen only once. CDR1 is SGHDN and CDR2 is FVKESK in the germline V gene. The length of the CDR3 is 13 residues. V was trimmed by 6 bases and J by 2 bases, leaving 10 bases between them. V is TRBV14 and J is TRBJ1-2; weak D call: TRBD1 (6 bases). The sequence derives from a woman aged 60-75 years who had recovered from COVID-19. Sequenced input: peripheral blood. Here the CDR3 reads CASSRDKNYGYTF. The CDR3 DNA reads TGTGCCAGCAGTCGGGACAAAAACTATGGCTACACCTTC.